Below, 4 T cell receptor beta chains from the same sample are listed, as sequenced in a study of cytomegalovirus exposure and HLA in healthy donors (dated by TCRdb to 2016 to 2017). The protocol used for the library was the immunoSEQ multiplex PCR assay. For the multiplex PCR, a mixture combining 60 forward primers for TCR Vbeta segments and 13 reverse primers for TCR Jbeta segments was used. TCRdb obtained this table from immuneACCESS and retained in-frame rearrangements with V and J assigned. These tables miss some clones; where compared with another copy, unresolved V genes account for less than half of the shortfall, and the remainder is unexplained. Here the sample has about 120,000 clones; over 8.5% occur a single time. 6% of the sample is held by the ten biggest clonotypes. The sequencing sample was made of PBMCs. These receptors came from a woman aged 40 to 50 in good health and CMV-seropositive.

The rearrangement links TRBV18 to TRBJ1-1, with 7 bases fitting TRBD1. V lost 7 bases and J lost 2; bases outside the gene matches: 4. The CDR3 is 13 amino acids. Germline loops: CDR1 KGHSH, CDR2 LQKENI. CDR3 nucleotide sequence: TGTGCCAGCTTGCAGGGGGGCAACACTGAAGCTTTCTTT. Residues: CASLQGGNTEAFF. Full variable domain (missing parts from reference TRBV18 and TRBJ1-1): NAGVMQNPRHLVRRRGQEARLRCSPMKGHSHVYWYRQLPEEGLKFMVYLQKENIIDESGMPKERFSAEFPKEGPSILRIQQVVRGDSAAYFCASLQGGNTEAFFGQGTRLTVV.

The chain combines TRBV5-4 with TRBJ1-4, with a possible D match to TRBD1 (5 bases). Germline V gene lookup returns CDR1 SGHNT and CDR2 YYREEE (reference sequence). Deletions cut 0 bases from V and 4 bases from J, with 10 bases between. The CDR3 is 15 residues long. CDR3 sequence reads: CASSLGSTVNEKLFF. The CDR3 DNA sequence: TGTGCCAGCAGCTTGGGATCGACAGTTAATGAAAAACTGTTTTTT.

The chain recombines TRBV29-1 with TRBJ2-7; D might be TRBD2 (5 bases). The CDR3 sequence is 14 residues long. Trimming left V 4 bases short and J 4 bases short, with 17 bases between. Germline lookup yields CDR1 SQVTM and CDR2 ANQGSEA. In DNA, the CDR3 is TGCAGCGTTGTAGGGTGGGCTGGGAGTTACGAGCAGTACTTC. Translation: CSVVGWAGSYEQYF.

The sample holds a few counts of this clone. The rearrangement links TRBV7-2 to TRBJ2-7; 9 bases are a match to TRBD2. The CDR3 length is 14 residues. The V and J ends lost 5 bases and 2 bases, in that order; junction bases with no gene match: 4. The germline gives CDR1 SGHTA, CDR2 FQGNSA. The CDR3 DNA follows: TGTGCCAGCAGCATGGCTAGCGGGACCTACGAGCAGTACTTC. Protein sequence: CASSMASGTYEQYF. The entire variable domain, with the rest obtained from reference TRBV7-2 and TRBJ2-7, is as follows: GAGVSQSPSNKVTEKGKDVELRCDPISGHTALYWYRQSLGQGLEFLIYFQGNSAPDKSGLPSDRFSAERTGGSVSTLTIQRTQQEDSAVYLCASSMASGTYEQYFGPGTRLTVT.